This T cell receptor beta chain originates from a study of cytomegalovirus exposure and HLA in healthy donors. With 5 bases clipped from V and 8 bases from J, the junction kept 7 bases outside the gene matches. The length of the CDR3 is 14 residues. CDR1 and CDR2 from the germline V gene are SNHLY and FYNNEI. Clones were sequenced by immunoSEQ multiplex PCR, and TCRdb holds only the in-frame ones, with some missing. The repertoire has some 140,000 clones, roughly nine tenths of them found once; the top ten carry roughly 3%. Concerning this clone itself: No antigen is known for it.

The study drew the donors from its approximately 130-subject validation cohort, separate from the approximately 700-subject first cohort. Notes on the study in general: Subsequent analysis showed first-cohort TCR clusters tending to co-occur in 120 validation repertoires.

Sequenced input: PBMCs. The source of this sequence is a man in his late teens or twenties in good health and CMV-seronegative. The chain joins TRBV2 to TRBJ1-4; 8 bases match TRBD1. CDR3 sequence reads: CASSSGGLGEKLFF. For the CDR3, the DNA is TGTGCCAGCAGTTCAGGGGGCCTAGGCGAAAAACTGTTTTTT.